This TCR beta chain was sequenced during a study of T cells after posttransplantation cyclophosphamide. TCRdb's table, derived via immunoSEQ multiplex PCR, lists solely in-frame clones and lacks some. The sample shows approximately 31,000 clones, no singletons; the ten largest hold about 4.9%. The related graft donor's blood sample was taken on the day of bone marrow donation. Germline V gene data show CDR1 as SGDLS and CDR2 as YYNGEE. The CDR3 loop spans 14 amino acids. V was cut by 3 bases and J by 2 bases, with 11 bases left in between. General observations from the study: Blood and skin or GI T cell repertoires showed limited TRB overlap.

This clone was detected ten times or more. What it binds is not known. The specimen was PBMCs. This clonotype originated in a woman aged 25-40 years in good health and a related stem cell transplant donor. This chain links TRBV9 with TRBJ1-1, with D perhaps matching TRBD1 (6 bases). In DNA form, the CDR3 reads TGTGCCAGCAGCGCAGGACAGATTAACACTGAAGCTTTCTTT. This codes for CASSAGQINTEAFF.